This record looks at one TCR beta chain sequence and its context. The antigen is not known. Sample time point: newly diagnosed, previously untreated cHL patient sample. Magnetic negative selection purified CD4+ T cells from thawed PBMCs. The data are from a study of PD-1 blockade in classical Hodgkin lymphoma. The data were produced by immunoSEQ multiplex PCR, yet TCRdb's version contains in-frame clones alone and is incomplete. The data hold tens of thousands of clones, with 90% to 95% observed a single time. The germline gives CDR1 SGDLS, CDR2 YYNGEE. This CDR3 region has 12 residues. V was shortened by 4 bases and J by 10 bases, with 12 bases between the two germline ends. Study outcomes and limitations: The study reported lower baseline TCR diversity in newly diagnosed patients than in healthy donors.

This chain uses TRBV9 with TRBJ2-1; TRBD1 is a possible D gene (6 bases). The TCR sequence derives from a human donor with classical Hodgkin lymphoma. The sequenced sample consisted of CD4+ T cells from blood. DNA for the CDR3: TGTGCCAGCAGCTTACAGGGATGGGAGCAGTTCTTC. Translation: CASSLQGWEQFF.